This T cell receptor beta chain was sequenced in a study of blood T cell repertoires in COVID-19. Repertoires were generated with immunoSEQ multiplex PCR, while TCRdb's copy carries only in-frame clones and drops some. The sample gives fewer than 200,000 clones, 65% to 80% of which show up once; 19% is in the top ten. The CDR3 loop spans 15 amino acids. Germline CDR1 reads SGHNT; CDR2 reads YYREEE (reference sequence). V shed 0 bases and J shed 1 base, with 7 bases lying between them. What was sequenced was PBMCs or T cells enriched from blood (not recorded which). This TCR was sampled from a woman in her sixties or seventies in a cohort exposed to, infected with or recovered from COVID-19 (not recorded which). This chain joins TRBV5-4 and TRBJ1-4; maybe TRBD1 (5 bases). CDR3 protein: CASSLGGGTNEKLFF. In nucleotides, the CDR3 is TGTGCCAGCAGCTTGGGGGGGGGAACTAATGAAAAACTGTTTTTT.